There are a few counts of the clone carrying this TCR beta chain. One entry per CDR3 protein, called by TCRdb with MiXCR from the 5' RACE reads. The table lists over 45,000 distinct CDR3 sequences, approximately 6% of them singletons. These data come from a study of T cells after yellow fever vaccination. About the research overall: Cell sorting separated EM, EMRA, CM and Tscm memory subsets by CD3, CD45RA, CCR7 and CD95. General study results and limits: Weaker, the secondary response peaked sooner, at day 5 versus 15. A small proportion of clonotypes was detected in both the CD4 and CD8 compartments.

Trimming stripped 4 bases from V and 2 bases from J, with 17 bases between. The CDR3 is 17 amino acids. CDR1 is SGHAT, CDR2 FQNNGV, per germline. The chain recombines TRBV11-2 with TRBJ2-2, with D perhaps TRBD1 (6 bases). The sequence was collected from a young man who received the YFV17D yellow fever vaccine. The sequencing used PBMCs, either bulk or a sorted T-cell subset (CD4+, CD8+, memory, or dextramer-sorted; not recorded which), collected on the day of the yellow fever booster vaccination. The CDR3 spells CASSYPEWGPNTGELFF. The CDR3 DNA sequence: TGTGCCAGCAGCTACCCGGAATGGGGGCCAAACACCGGGGAGCTGTTTTTT.